This T cell receptor (beta chain) derives from a study of T cells after yellow fever vaccination (dated by TCRdb to between 2018 and 2021). Some background on the complete study: Libraries from fractions with low cell numbers were prepared with the SMART-Seq v4 Ultra Low Input RNA kit. To follow T-cell clones before and after primary and booster YFV17D yellow fever vaccination, bulk TCR alpha and beta repertoires were sequenced over time. The cohort comprised two healthy male donors, one aged 18 to 29 and one aged 30 to 40 years. Blood samples were taken at several timepoints before and after primary and secondary immunization, and bulk PBMC replicates and cell subsets were isolated.

Paper-wide results and their limitations: The secondary T-cell response was found to be weaker but faster than the primary response, with a peak reached on day 5 rather than on day 15. Computational filtering was needed because FACS-sorted repertoires could contain abundant contaminating clonotypes from the bulk population. The study included only two donors, which limits how far the findings can be generalized. A small share of clonotypes occurred in both CD4 and CD8 compartments, likely arising from convergent recombination. Most clones expanded after primary vaccination were re-detected after the booster (approximately 95% of CD4 and about 88% of CD8), suggesting broad memory maintenance.

The cysteine opens and the phenylalanine closes a CDR3 of 14 amino acids. Of the read, only the CDR3 DNA is kept; its 42 bases are in frame from base 1. Clipping removes 8 bases from V and 6 bases from J, with 5 as the unmatched junction base count. CDR1 and CDR2 (MRHNA, SNTAGT) derive from the germline V gene. Synthesis of TCR cDNA relied on 5'RACE template switching, a step that introduced a universal primer site along with unique molecular identifiers. Priming for cDNA synthesis came from both the TCR alpha and TCR beta constant segments. Library amplification used two PCR steps, and the second PCR step added sample barcodes and sequencing adapters. Sequencing of libraries was performed on Illumina HiSeq 2500 (2x100 bp) or NovaSeq (2x150 bp). The authors' analysis ran thus. MIGEC was used to demultiplex reads and collapse the reads into UMI consensus sequences, and MiXCR was used for V(D)J alignment. Using edgeR on replicate PBMC samples, clonotypes were called vaccine-responding if FDR was below 0.01 and the log2 fold change was above 5 up to day 15. Each bulk clonotype received a CD4 or CD8 identity based on whether the sequenced CD4 or CD8 repertoire contained that clonotype at higher abundance. The public reads were run again by TCRdb, first through fastp at Q25 and then through MiXCR, and only productive beta chains were kept. Every distinct CDR3 protein forms one entry, paired with its most common genes and DNA. The V and J calls and clone size are TCRdb's, not the authors'. In all, the sample holds about 550,000 distinct CDR3 sequences, and about 19% of those were seen once. The ten biggest clones cover 13% to 15% of the sample.

This clonotype was seen a handful of times. No cognate antigen has been identified for it. Base qualities are not at hand, and no much larger clone is one base apart. In the paper's terms, the treatment or condition label means: live attenuated yellow fever vaccine strain. At each blood-draw timepoint, two biological replicates of bulk PBMCs were collected. A standard Ficoll-Paque protocol was used to isolate PBMCs from peripheral blood. RNA was extracted with TriZol from bulk PBMCs, CD4 and CD8 fractions, and dextramer-positive and dextramer-negative fractions. The specimen was PBMCs, collected 15 days after the yellow fever booster vaccination. The chain was built from TRBV6-4 and TRBJ2-2; 11 central nucleotides agree with TRBD1. This clonotype originated in a man aged 30 to 39 who received the YFV17D yellow fever vaccine. The CDR3 in this case is CASGRDRGSGELFF. The DNA reads TGTGCCAGCGGCCGGGACAGGGGGTCCGGGGAGCTGTTTTTT.